This TCR beta chain was identified in a study of response to subunit inactivated influenza vaccine (dated by TCRdb to 2017 to 2018). About the investigation overall: The study used deep quantitative T cell receptor repertoire profiling to track responses to a trivalent subunit inactivated influenza vaccine.

Libraries came from RT-PCR. Sequencer: Illumina HiSeq 2500. TCRdb reanalyzed the raw reads on its own, using fastp at Q25 for trimming and MiXCR for clone calling, and kept in-frame beta chains. CDR3 protein duplicates are merged, each entry listing the most common genes and DNA. The sample data list about 520,000 distinct CDR3 sequences, and approximately 7.3% of these were observed just once. The leading ten clones occupy approximately 14% of the sample. Comments on this clonotype: Its cognate antigen has yet to be identified. Base qualities are not provided; no much larger clone lies one nucleotide away.

Broad study findings and their caveats: According to the authors, only a limited number of new T cells may be recruited by each seasonal influenza vaccination.

Spanning cysteine to phenylalanine, the CDR3 consists of 15 amino acids. Just CDR3 DNA is preserved here, 45 bases in frame from base 1. V is cut back by 4 bases and J by 4 bases, with 8 bases in the junction unmatched. The germline V gene yields SGHDT for CDR1 and YYEEEE for CDR2. Specimen: PBMCs from blood, collected around 25 months after vaccination. The clonotype was recovered from a man between 45 and 75 years old who received an inactivated influenza vaccine. Donor details come from another sample of the same person, matched by shared clones. The V and J segments used are TRBV5-6 and TRBJ2-1, with 7 junctional bases fitting TRBD2. The CDR3 region reads CASSLVSRGYNEQFF. The nucleotide sequence reads TGTGCCAGCAGCCTGGTTTCGCGGGGGTACAATGAGCAGTTCTTC.